Below are 11 T cell receptor beta chains sequenced from a single sample in a study of blood T cell repertoires in COVID-19. The method was immunoSEQ multiplex PCR; TCRdb's version includes in-frame clones alone and lacks a portion of them. The sample carries roughly 140,000 clones, more than 75% recorded once. The sequencing sample was made of PBMCs or T cells enriched from blood (not recorded which). The receptors derive from a man in his 60s who had recovered from COVID-19.

CDR3 region: CASSPGQTGNTIYF. CDR3 coding DNA: TGTGCCAGCTCACCGGGACAGACTGGAAACACCATATATTTT. The rearrangement uses TRBV18 and TRBJ1-3; 7 bases match TRBD1. The CDR3 totals 14 residues. V lost 3 bases, J lost 2 bases, and 1 base stayed unmatched. The germline CDR1 and CDR2 sequences are KGHSH and LQKENI.

The gene calls are TRBV6-5 and TRBJ1-2; possible D gene TRBD1, 6 bases. The CDR3 covers 13 residues. Per germline, CDR1 MNHEY and CDR2 SVGAGI. The CDR3 DNA is TGTGCAAGCTTCGGACAGATTTTATATGGCTACACCTTC. Encoded protein: CASFGQILYGYTF.

This rearrangement joins TRBV7-2 to TRBJ2-3; TRBD1 might be the D (5 bases). Per germline, CDR1 SGHTA and CDR2 FQGNSA. The CDR3 has 13 amino acids. The V and J ends lost 8 bases and 4 bases respectively, with 13 bases between them. Here the CDR3 reads CASVGQIPDTQYF. Here the CDR3 DNA reads TGTGCCAGCGTAGGACAAATCCCAGATACGCAGTATTTT. The whole variable domain, remainder taken from reference TRBV7-2 and TRBJ2-3, is GAGVSQSPSNKVTEKGKDVELRCDPISGHTALYWYRQSLGQGLEFLIYFQGNSAPDKSGLPSDRFSAERTGGSVSTLTIQRTQQEDSAVYLCASVGQIPDTQYFGPGTRLTVL.

The V call is TRBV24-1, the J call TRBJ2-3; 8 positions match TRBD2. The J segment lost 2 bases and the V segment lost 6 bases, leaving 9 bases of the junction unmatched. The CDR3 is made up of 16 amino acids. Germline lookup yields CDR1 KGHDR and CDR2 SFDVKD. CDR3 DNA: TGTGCCACCAGTCTTGCTAGCGGGCGAACCACAGATACGCAGTATTTT. Translated, it gives CATSLASGRTTDTQYF.

J is TRBJ1-3 and V is TRBV28, with D possibly being TRBD1 (5 bases). CDR3 length: 14 residues. Germline lookup yields CDR1 MDHEN and CDR2 SYDVKM. Trimming cost V 3 bases and J 5 bases, with 11 bases left between them. The CDR3 DNA reads as TGTGCCAGCAGTTTGGGCAGGGCAAGAAACACCATATATTTT. It is translated as CASSLGRARNTIYF.

This chain joins TRBV28 and TRBJ2-7, with 10 bases lining up with TRBD1. V lost 1 base to trimming and J lost 4 bases; unmatched junction nucleotides: 1. CDR3 length: 14 residues. Looked up from germline, CDR1 is MDHEN and CDR2 is SYDVKM. CDR3 in DNA: TGTGCCAGCAGTTTATTGGGACAGGGGTACGAGCAGTACTTC. Amino acid sequence: CASSLLGQGYEQYF. The full variable domain, with the rest looked up from reference TRBV28 and TRBJ2-7, is DVKVTQSSRYLVKRTGEKVFLECVQDMDHENMFWYRQDPGLGLRLIYFSYDVKMKEKGDIPEGYSVSREKKERFSLILESASTNQTSMYLCASSLLGQGYEQYFGPGTRLTVT.

The V and J genes are TRBV6-5 and TRBJ2-1; 9 bases agree with TRBD2. This CDR3 is built from 14 residues. V was clipped by 6 bases and J by 6 bases; unmatched bases: 6. Germline-derived CDR1 and CDR2 are MNHEY and SVGAGI. The DNA of the CDR3 is TGTGCCAGCAGGGTAGCGGGAGACATCAATGAGCAGTTCTTC. Protein: CASRVAGDINEQFF.

CDR3 residues: CASSQYNEQFF. CDR3 nucleotide sequence: TGTGCCAGCAGTCAATACAATGAGCAGTTCTTC. This chain connects TRBV2 to TRBJ2-1; D gene uncertain. Germline CDR1 SNHLY, CDR2 FYNNEI. Trimming stripped 5 bases from V and 4 bases from J, with 3 bases between. The CDR3 sequence is 11 residues long.

The CDR3 here is CASSRGPGANVLTF. The CDR3 region has the DNA TGTGCCAGCAGCAGGGGACCCGGGGCCAACGTCCTGACTTTC. The chain couples TRBV18 to TRBJ2-6; a weak D match, TRBD1 (6 bases). From germline, CDR1 is KGHSH and CDR2 LQKENI. The CDR3 covers 14 residues. V was shortened by 8 bases and J by 4 bases, with 12 bases between the two germline ends.

The J gene is TRBJ1-6, the V gene TRBV7-8; no reliable D call. CDR3 length: 14 amino acids. Deletions cut 4 bases from V and 7 bases from J, with 11 bases between. In germline, CDR1 is SGHVS, CDR2 FQNEAQ. The CDR3 reads CASSSAWENSPLHF. CDR3 bases: TGTGCCAGCAGCTCCGCCTGGGAGAATTCACCCCTCCACTTT. The variable domain in full, with the rest retrieved from reference TRBV7-8 and TRBJ1-6, is GAGVSQSPRYKVAKRGQDVALRCDPISGHVSLFWYQQALGQGPEFLTYFQNEAQLDKSGLPSDRFFAERPEGSVSTLKIQRTQQEDSAVYLCASSSAWENSPLHFGNGTRLTVT.

J is TRBJ1-6 and V is TRBV30; 7 bases match TRBD1. There are 16 residues in the CDR3. Germline V gene data show CDR1 as GTSNPN and CDR2 as SVGIG (reference sequence). V lost 0 bases and J lost 5; bases outside the gene matches: 7. The DNA for the CDR3 is TGTGCCTGGAGTGTACAACGGACAGGCCATAATTCACCCCTCCACTTT. This sequence encodes CAWSVQRTGHNSPLHF.